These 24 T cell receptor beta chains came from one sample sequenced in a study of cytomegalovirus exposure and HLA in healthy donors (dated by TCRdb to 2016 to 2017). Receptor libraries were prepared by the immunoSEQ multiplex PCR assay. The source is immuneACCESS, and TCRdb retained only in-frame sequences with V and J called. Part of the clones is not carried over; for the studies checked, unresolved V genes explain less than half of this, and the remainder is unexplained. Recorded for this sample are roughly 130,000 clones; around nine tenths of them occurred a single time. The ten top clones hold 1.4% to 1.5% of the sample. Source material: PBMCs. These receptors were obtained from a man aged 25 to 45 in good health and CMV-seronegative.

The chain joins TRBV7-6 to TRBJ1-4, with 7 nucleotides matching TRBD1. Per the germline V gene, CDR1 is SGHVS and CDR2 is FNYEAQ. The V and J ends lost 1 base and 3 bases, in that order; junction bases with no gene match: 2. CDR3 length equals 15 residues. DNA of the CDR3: TGTGCCAGCAGCTTAGAAGGGGGCCCTAATGAAAAACTGTTTTTT. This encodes CASSLEGGPNEKLFF.

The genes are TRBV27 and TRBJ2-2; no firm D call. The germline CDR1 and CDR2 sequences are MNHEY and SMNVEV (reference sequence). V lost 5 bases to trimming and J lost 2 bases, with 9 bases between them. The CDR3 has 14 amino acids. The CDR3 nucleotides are TGTGCCAGCAGTCCCAGTAAAAACACCGGGGAGCTGTTTTTT. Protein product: CASSPSKNTGELFF.

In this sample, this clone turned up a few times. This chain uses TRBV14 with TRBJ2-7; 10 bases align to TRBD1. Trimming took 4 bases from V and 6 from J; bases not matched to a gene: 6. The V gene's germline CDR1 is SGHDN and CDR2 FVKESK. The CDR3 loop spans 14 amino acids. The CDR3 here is CASSLGTGEREQYF. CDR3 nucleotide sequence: TGTGCCAGCAGCCTAGGGACAGGGGAACGCGAGCAGTACTTC.

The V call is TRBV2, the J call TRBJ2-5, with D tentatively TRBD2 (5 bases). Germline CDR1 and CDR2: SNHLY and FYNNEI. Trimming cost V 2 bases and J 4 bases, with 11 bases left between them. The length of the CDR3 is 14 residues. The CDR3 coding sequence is TGTGCCAGCAGTGAAAGTCTCGCGGGAGAGACCCAGTACTTC. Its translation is CASSESLAGETQYF. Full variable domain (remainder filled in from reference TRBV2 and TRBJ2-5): EPEVTQTPSHQVTQMGQEVILRCVPISNHLYFYWYRQILGQKVEFLVSFYNNEISEKSEIFDDQFSVERPDGSNFTLKIRSTKLEDSAMYFCASSESLAGETQYFGPGTRLLVL.

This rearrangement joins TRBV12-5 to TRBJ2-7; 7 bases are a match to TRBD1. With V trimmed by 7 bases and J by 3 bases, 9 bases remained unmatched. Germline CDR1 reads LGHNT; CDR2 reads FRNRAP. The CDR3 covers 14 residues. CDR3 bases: TGTGCTAGTGCCAACGACAGGGTTGACTACGAGCAGTACTTC. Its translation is CASANDRVDYEQYF.

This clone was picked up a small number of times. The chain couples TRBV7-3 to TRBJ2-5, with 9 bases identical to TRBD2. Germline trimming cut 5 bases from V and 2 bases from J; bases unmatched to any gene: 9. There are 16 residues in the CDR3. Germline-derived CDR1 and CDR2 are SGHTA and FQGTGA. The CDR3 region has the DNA TGTGCCAGCAGCCGACAACCCCTAGCGGGACAAGAGACCCAGTACTTC. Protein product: CASSRQPLAGQETQYF.

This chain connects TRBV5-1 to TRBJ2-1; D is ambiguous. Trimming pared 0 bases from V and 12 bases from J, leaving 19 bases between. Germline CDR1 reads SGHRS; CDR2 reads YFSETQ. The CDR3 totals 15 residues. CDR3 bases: TGCGCCAGCAGCTTGGACTCACTAAAGTTTAGTGGGCAGTTCTTC. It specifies CASSLDSLKFSGQFF. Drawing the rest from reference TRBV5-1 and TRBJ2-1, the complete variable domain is KAGVTQTPRYLIKTRGQQVTLSCSPISGHRSVSWYQQTPGQGLQFLFEYFSETQRNKGNFPGRFSGRQFSNSRSEMNVSTLELGDSALYLCASSLDSLKFSGQFFGPGTRLTVL.

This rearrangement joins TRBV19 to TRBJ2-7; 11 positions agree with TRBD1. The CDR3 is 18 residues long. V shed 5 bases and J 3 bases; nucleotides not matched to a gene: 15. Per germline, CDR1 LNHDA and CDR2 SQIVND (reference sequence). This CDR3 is CASSPLWTGGAEDYEQYF. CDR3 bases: TGTGCCAGTAGTCCCTTGTGGACAGGGGGCGCGGAAGACTACGAGCAGTACTTC.

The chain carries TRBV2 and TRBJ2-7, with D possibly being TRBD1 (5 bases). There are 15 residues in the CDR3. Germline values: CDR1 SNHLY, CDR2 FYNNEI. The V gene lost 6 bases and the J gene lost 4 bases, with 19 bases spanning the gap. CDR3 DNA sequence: TGTGCCAGCAGGGGGCCTCCCAGGTTCTTATACGAGCAGTACTTC. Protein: CASRGPPRFLYEQYF.

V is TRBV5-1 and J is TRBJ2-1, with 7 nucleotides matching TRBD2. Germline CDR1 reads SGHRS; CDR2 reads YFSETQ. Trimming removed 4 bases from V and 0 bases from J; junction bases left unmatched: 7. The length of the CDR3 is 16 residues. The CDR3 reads CASSRVGGSSYNEQFF. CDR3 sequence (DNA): TGCGCCAGCAGCCGAGTTGGCGGGAGCTCCTACAATGAGCAGTTCTTC.

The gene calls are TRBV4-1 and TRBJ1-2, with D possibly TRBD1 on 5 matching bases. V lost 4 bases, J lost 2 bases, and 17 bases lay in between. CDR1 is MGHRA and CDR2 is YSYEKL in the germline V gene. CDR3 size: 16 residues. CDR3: CASSPFGYRQNYGYTF. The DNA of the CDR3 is TGCGCCAGCAGCCCCTTCGGGTACAGACAGAACTATGGCTACACCTTC.

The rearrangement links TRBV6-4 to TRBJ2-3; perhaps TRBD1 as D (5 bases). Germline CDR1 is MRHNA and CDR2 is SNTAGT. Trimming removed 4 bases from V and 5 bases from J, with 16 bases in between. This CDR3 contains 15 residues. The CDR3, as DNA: TGTGCCAGCAGTGCGGGCAGCCAGGGCGGAGATACGCAGTATTTT. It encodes CASSAGSQGGDTQYF.

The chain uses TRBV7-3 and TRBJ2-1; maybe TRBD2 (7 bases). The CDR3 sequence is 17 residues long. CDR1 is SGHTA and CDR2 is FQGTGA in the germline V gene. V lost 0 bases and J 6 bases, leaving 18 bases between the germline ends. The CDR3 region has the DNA TGTGCCAGCAGCTTAACGAGCGGGACACCCAGGGGCAATGAGCAGTTCTTC. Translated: CASSLTSGTPRGNEQFF.

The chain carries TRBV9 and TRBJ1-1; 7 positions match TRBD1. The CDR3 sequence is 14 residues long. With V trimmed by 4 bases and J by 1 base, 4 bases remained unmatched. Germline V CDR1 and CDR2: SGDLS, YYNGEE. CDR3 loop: CASSPGGSNTEAFF. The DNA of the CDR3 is TGTGCCAGCAGCCCAGGGGGATCGAACACTGAAGCTTTCTTT.

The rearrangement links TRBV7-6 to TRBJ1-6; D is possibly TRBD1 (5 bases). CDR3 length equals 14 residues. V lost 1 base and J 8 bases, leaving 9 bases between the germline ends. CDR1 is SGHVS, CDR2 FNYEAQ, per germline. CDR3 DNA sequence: TGTGCCAGCAGCTTAGGCGGGGGGGATTCACCCCTCCACTTT. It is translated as CASSLGGGDSPLHF.

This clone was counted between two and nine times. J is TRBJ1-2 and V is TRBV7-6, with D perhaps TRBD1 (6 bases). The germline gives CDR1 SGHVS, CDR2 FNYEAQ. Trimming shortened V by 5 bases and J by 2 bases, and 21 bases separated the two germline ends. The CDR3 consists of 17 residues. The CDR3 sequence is CASSTGSSLKANYGYTF. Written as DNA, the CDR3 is TGTGCCAGCAGCACAGGGTCATCCCTAAAGGCGAACTATGGCTACACCTTC.

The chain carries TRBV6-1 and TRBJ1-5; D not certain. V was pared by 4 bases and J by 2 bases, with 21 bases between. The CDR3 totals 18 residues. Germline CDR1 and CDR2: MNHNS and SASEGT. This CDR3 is CASSAPTGGSYRNQPQHF. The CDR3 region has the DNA TGTGCCAGCAGTGCTCCCACGGGAGGATCGTATCGCAATCAGCCCCAGCATTTT.

As DNA, the CDR3 is TGTGCCAGCAGTTGGCGGCAGGGGAAGGACACCATATATTTT. As protein: CASSWRQGKDTIYF. The rearrangement links TRBV6-6 to TRBJ1-3; TRBD1 is a possible D gene (6 bases). The germline V and J ends were trimmed by 4 bases and 8 bases, with 15 bases remaining between them. Germline lookup yields CDR1 MNHNY and CDR2 SVGAGI (reference sequence). This CDR3 comprises 14 residues.

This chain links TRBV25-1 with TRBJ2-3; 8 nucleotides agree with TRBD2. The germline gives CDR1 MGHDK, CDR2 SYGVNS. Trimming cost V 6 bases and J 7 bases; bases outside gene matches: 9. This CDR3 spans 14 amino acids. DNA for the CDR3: TGTGCCAGCAGACCGGGACTAGTTTCCCATACGCAGTATTTT. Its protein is CASRPGLVSHTQYF.

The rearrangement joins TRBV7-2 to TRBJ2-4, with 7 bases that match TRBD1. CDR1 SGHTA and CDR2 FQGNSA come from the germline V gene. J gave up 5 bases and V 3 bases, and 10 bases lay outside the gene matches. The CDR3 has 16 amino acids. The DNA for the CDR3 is TGTGCCAGCAGCTTCTCATCCAGGGGGTGGGAAAACATTCAGTACTTC. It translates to CASSFSSRGWENIQYF.

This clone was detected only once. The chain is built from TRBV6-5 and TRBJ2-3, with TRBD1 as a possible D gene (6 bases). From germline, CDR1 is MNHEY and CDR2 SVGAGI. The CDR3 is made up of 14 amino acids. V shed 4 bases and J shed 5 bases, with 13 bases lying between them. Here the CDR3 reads CASSFPRGGDTQYF. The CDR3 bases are TGTGCCAGCAGTTTCCCTCGAGGGGGAGATACGCAGTATTTT.

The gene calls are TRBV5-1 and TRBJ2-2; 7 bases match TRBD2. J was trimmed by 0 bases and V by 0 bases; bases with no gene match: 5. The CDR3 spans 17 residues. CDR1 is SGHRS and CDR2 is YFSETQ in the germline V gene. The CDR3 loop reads CASSLEAGTANTGELFF. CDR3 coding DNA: TGCGCCAGCAGCTTGGAAGCGGGGACCGCGAACACCGGGGAGCTGTTTTTT.

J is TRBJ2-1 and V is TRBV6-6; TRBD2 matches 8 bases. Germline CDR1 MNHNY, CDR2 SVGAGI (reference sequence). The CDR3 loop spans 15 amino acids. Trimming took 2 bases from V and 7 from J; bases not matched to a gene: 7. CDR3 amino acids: CASSYTGGTNNEQFF. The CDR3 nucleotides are TGTGCCAGCAGTTACACGGGAGGGACTAATAATGAGCAGTTCTTC.

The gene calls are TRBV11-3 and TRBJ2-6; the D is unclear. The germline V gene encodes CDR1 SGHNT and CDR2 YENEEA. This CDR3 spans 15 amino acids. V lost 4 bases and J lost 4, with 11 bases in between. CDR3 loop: CASSSRRPGANVLTF. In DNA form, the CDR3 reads TGTGCCAGCAGCTCCCGGAGACCCGGGGCCAACGTCCTGACTTTC.